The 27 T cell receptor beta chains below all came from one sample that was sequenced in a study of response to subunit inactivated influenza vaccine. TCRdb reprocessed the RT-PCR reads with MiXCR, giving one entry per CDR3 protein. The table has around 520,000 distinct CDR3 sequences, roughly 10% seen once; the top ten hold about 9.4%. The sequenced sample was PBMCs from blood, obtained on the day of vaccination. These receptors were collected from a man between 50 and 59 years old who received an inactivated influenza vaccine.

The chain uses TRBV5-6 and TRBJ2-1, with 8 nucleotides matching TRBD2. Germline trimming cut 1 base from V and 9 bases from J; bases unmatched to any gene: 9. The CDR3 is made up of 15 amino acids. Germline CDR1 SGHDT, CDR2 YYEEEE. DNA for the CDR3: TGTGCCAGCAGCTTGTCGGGACTAGGATCGACTGAGCAGTTCTTC. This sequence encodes CASSLSGLGSTEQFF. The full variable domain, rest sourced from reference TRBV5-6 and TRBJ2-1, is DAGVTQSPTHLIKTRGQQVTLRCSPKSGHDTVSWYQQALGQGPQFIFQYYEEEERQRGNFPDRFSGHQFPNYSSELNVNALLLGDSALYLCASSLSGLGSTEQFFGPGTRLTVL.

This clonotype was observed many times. The CDR3 nucleotides read TGCGCCAGCAGCTTGGCGGCGAACTCCTACAATGAGCAGTTCTTC. Translation gives CASSLAANSYNEQFF. V is TRBV5-1 and J is TRBJ2-1; unclear D gene. The CDR3 has 15 residues. Germline CDR1 reads SGHRS; CDR2 reads YFSETQ. Trimming removed 0 bases at V and 0 bases at J, with 7 bases between.

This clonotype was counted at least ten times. CDR3 in DNA: TGTGCCAGCAGCCAGGCCAAAATTTCCACCGGGGAGCTGTTTTTT. This sequence encodes CASSQAKISTGELFF. The rearrangement links TRBV14 to TRBJ2-2, with D unclear. The CDR3 loop spans 15 amino acids. Trimming left V 3 bases short and J 4 bases short, with 12 bases between. CDR1 and CDR2 from the germline V gene are SGHDN and FVKESK.

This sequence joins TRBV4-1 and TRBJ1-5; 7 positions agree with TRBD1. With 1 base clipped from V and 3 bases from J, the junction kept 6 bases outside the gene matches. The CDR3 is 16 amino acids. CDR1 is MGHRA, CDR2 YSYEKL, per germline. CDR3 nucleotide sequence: TGCGCCAGCAGCCAAGTAGCGGGACAGTACAATCAGCCCCAGCATTTT. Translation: CASSQVAGQYNQPQHF.

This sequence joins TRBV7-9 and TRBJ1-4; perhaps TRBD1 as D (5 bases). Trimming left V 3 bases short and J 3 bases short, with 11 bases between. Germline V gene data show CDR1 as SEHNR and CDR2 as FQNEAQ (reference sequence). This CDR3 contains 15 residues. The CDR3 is CASSFGRDSNEKLFF. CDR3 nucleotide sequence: TGTGCCAGCAGCTTTGGCAGGGACTCTAATGAAAAACTGTTTTTT.

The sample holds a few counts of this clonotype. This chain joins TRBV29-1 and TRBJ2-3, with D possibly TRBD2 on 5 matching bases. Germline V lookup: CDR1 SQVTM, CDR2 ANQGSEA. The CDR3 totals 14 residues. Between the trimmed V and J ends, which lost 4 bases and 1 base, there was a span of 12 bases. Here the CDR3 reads CSVGSFGGTDTQYF. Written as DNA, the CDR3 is TGCAGCGTTGGAAGTTTCGGGGGCACAGATACGCAGTATTTT.

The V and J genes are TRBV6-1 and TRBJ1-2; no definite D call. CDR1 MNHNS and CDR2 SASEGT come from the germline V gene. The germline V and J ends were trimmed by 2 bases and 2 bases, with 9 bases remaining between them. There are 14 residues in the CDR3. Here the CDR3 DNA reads TGTGCCAGCAGTGAATACCACGGGAACTATGGCTACACCTTC. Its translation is CASSEYHGNYGYTF.

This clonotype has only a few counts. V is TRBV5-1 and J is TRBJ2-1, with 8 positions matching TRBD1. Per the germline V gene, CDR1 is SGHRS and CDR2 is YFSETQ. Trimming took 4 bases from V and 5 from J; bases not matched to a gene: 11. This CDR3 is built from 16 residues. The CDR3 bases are TGCGCCAGCAGCCAGCTACCGGGACAGGCCAACAATGAGCAGTTCTTC. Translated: CASSQLPGQANNEQFF.

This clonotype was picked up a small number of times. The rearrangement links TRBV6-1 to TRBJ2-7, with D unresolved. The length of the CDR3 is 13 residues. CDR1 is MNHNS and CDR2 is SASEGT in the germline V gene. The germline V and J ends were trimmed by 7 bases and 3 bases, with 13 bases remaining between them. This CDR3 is CASTSGSLYEQYF. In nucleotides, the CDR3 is TGTGCCAGCACGTCTGGATCGCTCTACGAGCAGTACTTC.

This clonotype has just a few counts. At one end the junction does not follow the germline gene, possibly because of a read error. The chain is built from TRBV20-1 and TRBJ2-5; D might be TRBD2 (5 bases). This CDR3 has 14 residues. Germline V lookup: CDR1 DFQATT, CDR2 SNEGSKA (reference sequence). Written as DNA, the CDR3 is TGCAGTGCCAGAGGGTCTTCGGAGGCAGAGACCCAGTACTTC. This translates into CSARGSSEAETQYF.

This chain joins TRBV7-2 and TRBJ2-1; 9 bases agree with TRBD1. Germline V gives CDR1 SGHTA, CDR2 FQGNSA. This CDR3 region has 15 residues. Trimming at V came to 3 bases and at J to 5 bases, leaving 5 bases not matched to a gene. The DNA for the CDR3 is TGTGCCAGCAGCTTGACAGGGGGACTGAACAATGAGCAGTTCTTC. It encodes CASSLTGGLNNEQFF.

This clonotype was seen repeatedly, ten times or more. CDR3 sequence (DNA): TGTGCCAGCAGGCCGGGACAGGGACGGGACCATTACAATGAGCAGTTCTTC. This encodes CASRPGQGRDHYNEQFF. The chain couples TRBV28 to TRBJ2-1; 9 nucleotides agree with TRBD1. Germline V gives CDR1 MDHEN, CDR2 SYDVKM. With V trimmed by 6 bases and J by 4 bases, 13 bases remained unmatched. CDR3 length equals 17 residues.

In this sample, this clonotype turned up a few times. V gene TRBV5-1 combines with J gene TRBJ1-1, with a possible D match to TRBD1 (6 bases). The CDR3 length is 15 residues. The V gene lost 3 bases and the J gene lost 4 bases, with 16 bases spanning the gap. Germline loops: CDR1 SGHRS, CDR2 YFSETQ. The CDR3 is CASSWASDRRTEAFF. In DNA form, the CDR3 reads TGCGCCAGCAGCTGGGCCTCCGACAGGCGCACTGAAGCTTTCTTT.

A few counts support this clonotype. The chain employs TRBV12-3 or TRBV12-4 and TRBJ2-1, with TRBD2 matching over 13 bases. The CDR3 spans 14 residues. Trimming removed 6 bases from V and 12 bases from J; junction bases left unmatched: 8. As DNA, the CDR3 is TGTGCCAGCAGACCCGGACTAGCGGGAGTGGGGCAGTTCTTC. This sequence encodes CASRPGLAGVGQFF.

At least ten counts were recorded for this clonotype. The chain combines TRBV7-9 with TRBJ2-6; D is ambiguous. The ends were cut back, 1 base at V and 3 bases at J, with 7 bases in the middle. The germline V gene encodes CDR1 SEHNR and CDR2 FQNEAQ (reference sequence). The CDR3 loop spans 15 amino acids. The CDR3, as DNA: TGTGCCAGCAGCTTAGTGACACTTGGGGCCAACGTCCTGACTTTC. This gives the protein CASSLVTLGANVLTF.

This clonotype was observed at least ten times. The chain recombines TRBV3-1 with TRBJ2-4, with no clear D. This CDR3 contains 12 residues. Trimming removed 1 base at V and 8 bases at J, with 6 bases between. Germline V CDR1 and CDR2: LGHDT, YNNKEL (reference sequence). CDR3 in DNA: TGTGCCAGCAGCCAAGGTTTAGACATTCAGTACTTC. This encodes CASSQGLDIQYF.

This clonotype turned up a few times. The CDR3 sequence is CASRGAGTNEQFF. The CDR3 nucleotides read TGTGCCAGCAGGGGGGCCGGGACCAATGAGCAGTTCTTC. The chain uses TRBV6-2 or TRBV6-3 and TRBJ2-1, with D maybe TRBD1 (6 bases). The ends were cut back, 6 bases at V and 6 bases at J, with 12 bases in the middle. This CDR3 contains 13 residues. Germline assignment: CDR1 MNHEY and CDR2 SVGEGT.

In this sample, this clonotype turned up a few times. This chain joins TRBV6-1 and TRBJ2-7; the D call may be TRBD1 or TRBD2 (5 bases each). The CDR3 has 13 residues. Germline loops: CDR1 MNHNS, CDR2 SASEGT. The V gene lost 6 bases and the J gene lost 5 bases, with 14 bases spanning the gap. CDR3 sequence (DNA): TGTGCCAGCAGCTCGGGACCATGGGACGAGCAGTACTTC. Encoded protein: CASSSGPWDEQYF.

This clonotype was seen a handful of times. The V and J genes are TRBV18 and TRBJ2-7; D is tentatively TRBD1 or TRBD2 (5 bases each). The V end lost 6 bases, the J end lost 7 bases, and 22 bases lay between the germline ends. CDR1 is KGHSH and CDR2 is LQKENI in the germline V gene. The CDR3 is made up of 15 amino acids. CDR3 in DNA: TGTGCCAGCTCCCCGTTTGGGGGAGACGTAGGGGAGCAGTACTTC. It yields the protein CASSPFGGDVGEQYF.

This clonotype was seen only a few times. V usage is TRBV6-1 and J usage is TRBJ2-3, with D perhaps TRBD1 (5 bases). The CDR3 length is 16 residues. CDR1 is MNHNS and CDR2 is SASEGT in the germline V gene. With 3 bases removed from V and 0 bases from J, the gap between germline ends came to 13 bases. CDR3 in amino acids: CASSDVGAPSTDTQYF. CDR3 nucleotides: TGTGCCAGCAGTGATGTAGGGGCCCCTAGCACAGATACGCAGTATTTT.

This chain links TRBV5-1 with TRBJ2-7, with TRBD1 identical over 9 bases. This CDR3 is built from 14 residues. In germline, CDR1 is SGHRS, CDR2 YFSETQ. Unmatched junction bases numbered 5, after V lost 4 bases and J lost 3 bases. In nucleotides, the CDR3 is TGCGCCAGCAGCACCCGGGACAGGGTCTACGAGCAGTACTTC. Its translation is CASSTRDRVYEQYF.

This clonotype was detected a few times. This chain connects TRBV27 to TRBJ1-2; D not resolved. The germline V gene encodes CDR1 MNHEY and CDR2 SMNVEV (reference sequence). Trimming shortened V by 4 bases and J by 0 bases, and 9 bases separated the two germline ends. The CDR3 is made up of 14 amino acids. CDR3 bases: TGTGCCAGCAGTTCCAGCCAATCTAACTATGGCTACACCTTC. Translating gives CASSSSQSNYGYTF.

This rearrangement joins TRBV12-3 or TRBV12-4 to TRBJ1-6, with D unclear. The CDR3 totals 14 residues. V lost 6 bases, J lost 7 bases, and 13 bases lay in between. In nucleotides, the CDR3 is TGTGCCAGCAGCCTGGAGCTTGGGAATTCACCCCTCCACTTT. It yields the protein CASSLELGNSPLHF.

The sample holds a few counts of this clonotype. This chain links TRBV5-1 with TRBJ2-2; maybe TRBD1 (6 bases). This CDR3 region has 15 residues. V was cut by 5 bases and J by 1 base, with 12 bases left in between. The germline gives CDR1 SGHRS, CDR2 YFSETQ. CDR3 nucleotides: TGCGCCAGCAGTTGGGACACCTTGAACACCGGGGAGCTGTTTTTT. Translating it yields CASSWDTLNTGELFF.

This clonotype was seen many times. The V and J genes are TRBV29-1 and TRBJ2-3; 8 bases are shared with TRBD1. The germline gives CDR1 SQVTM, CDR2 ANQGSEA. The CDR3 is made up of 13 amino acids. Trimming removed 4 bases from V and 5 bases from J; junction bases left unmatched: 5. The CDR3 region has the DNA TGCAGCGTTGCATACAGGGGGGAAGATACGCAGTATTTT. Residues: CSVAYRGEDTQYF.

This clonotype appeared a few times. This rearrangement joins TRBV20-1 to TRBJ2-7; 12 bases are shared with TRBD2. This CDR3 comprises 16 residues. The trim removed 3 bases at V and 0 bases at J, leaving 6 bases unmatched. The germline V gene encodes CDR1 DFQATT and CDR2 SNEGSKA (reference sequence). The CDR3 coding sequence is TGCAGTGCTAGGGGGACTAGCGGGCTGAGCTCCTACGAGCAGTACTTC. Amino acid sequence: CSARGTSGLSSYEQYF.

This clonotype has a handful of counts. The CDR3 reads CSVLGSTSGSWVEQFF. CDR3 sequence (DNA): TGCAGCGTCCTTGGTAGCACTAGCGGGAGTTGGGTTGAGCAGTTCTTC. V and J are TRBV29-1 and TRBJ2-1, with TRBD2 identical over 11 bases. Germline V lookup: CDR1 SQVTM, CDR2 ANQGSEA. This CDR3 region has 16 residues. V was clipped by 6 bases and J by 9 bases; unmatched bases: 16.